This T cell receptor (beta chain) was found in a study of blood T cell repertoires in COVID-19. Study-level background: The analysed material was cDNA or gDNA that came from T cells, B-cell-depleted T cells, or PBMCs.

From germline, CDR1 is SGHAT and CDR2 FQDESV (reference sequence). The CDR3 contains 14 residues. Trimming took 2 bases from V and 8 from J, leaving 12 bases between them. As processed by the authors: The assay estimated nucleated cells by amplifying reference gene primers. TCRdb's copy holds only in-frame clones and misses some; the assay was immunoSEQ multiplex PCR. D and trimming come from the DNA, and the V and J calls and clone size come from that table. Here the sample spans more than 20,000 clones, 70% to 90% being singletons. This clonotype originated in a human donor with active COVID-19. The donor label of this sample is uncertain. Sequencing was done on a sample of peripheral blood. The V gene is TRBV11-1, the J gene TRBJ1-4; D is unclear. This CDR3 reads CASSLSTEREKLFF. CDR3 DNA sequence: TGTGCCAGCAGCTTATCCACAGAACGGGAAAAACTGTTTTTT. Full variable domain (outside the CDR3, taken from reference TRBV11-1 and TRBJ1-4): EAEVAQSPRYKITEKSQAVAFWCDPISGHATLYWYRQILGQGPELLVQFQDESVVDDSQLPKDRFSAERLKGVDSTLKIQPAELGDSAMYLCASSLSTEREKLFFGSGTQLSVL.